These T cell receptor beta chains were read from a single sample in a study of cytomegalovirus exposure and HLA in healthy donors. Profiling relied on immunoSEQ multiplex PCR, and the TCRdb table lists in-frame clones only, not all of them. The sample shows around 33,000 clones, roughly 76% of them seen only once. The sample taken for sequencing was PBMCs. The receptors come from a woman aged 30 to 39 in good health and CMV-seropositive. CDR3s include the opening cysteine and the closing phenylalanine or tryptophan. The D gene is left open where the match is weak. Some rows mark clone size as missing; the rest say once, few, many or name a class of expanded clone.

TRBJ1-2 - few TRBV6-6 TGTGCCAGCAGCTTGGGGGGATCCTATGGCTACACCTTC CASSLGGSYGYTF
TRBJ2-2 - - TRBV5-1 TGCGCCAGCAGCATATCTTTCGACAGGTCCCAGAACACCGGGGAGCTGTTTTTT CASSISFDRSQNTGELFF
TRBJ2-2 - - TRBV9 TGTGCCAGCAGCATGAGGCCCGGCACGAACACCGGGGAGCTGTTTTTT CASSMRPGTNTGELFF
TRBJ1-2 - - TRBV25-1 TGTGCCAGCAGTGAATTTCAGGGGATCTATGGCTACACCTTC CASSEFQGIYGYTF
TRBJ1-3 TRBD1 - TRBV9 TGTGCCAGCAGCCACCCTCCGGGACAGGGTGCTGGAAACACCATATATTTT CASSHPPGQGAGNTIYF
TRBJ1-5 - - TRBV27 TGTGCCAGCAGTTTATACAGGGCTCAGCCCCAGCATTTT CASSLYRAQPQHF
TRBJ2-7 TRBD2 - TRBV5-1 TGCGCCAGCAGCTTTGGGACTAGCGGGAGAACCTACGAGCAGTACTTC CASSFGTSGRTYEQYF
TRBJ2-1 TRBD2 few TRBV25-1 TGTGCCAGCAGTGAGGCGAGACTAGCGACTTACAATGAGCAGTTCTTC CASSEARLATYNEQFF
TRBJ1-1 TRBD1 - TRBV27 TGTGCCAGCAGTTTATTCCTTGGGACAGCTGAAGCTTTCTTT CASSLFLGTAEAFF
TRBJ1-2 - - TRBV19 TGTGCCAGTAGTCCTTCACTCGGGAATTACGCCGGCTACACCTTC CASSPSLGNYAGYTF
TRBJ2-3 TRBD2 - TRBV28 TGTGCCAGCTTGGCGGGAGGTACAGATACGCAGTATTTT CASLAGGTDTQYF
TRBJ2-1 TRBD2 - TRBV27 TGTGCCAGCAGCGCAATGACGGGGGGAGGGAAGTTCTTC CASSAMTGGGKFF
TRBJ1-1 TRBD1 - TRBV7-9 TGTGCCAGCAGACCGGGACAGGAAAACACTGAAGCTTTCTTT CASRPGQENTEAFF
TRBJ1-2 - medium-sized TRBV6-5 TGTGCCAGCAGTTACTCCCCCTCGGGGTCCTATGGCTACACCTTC CASSYSPSGSYGYTF
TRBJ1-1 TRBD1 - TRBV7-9 TGTGCCAGCAGCACTGACAGGGGGTGGGGGAACACTGAAGCTTTCTTT CASSTDRGWGNTEAFF
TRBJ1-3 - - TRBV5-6 TGTGCCAGCAGCTTGGGTCCCGGGGTCGGAAACACCATATATTTT CASSLGPGVGNTIYF
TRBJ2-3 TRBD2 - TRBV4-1 TGCGCCAGCAGCCAAAGAGCGGGGCCCTGGGGGCAGTATTTT CASSQRAGPWGQYF
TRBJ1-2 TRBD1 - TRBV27 TGTGCCAGCAGTCGCTTAGGGACAGGGGGCAATGGCTACACCTTC CASSRLGTGGNGYTF
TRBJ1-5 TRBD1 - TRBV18 TGTGCCAGCTCGCCAGGACAGGGACCCAGGCCCCAGCATTTT CASSPGQGPRPQHF
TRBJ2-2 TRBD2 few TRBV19 TGTGCCAGTAGTCTAAGAGCGGGAGTAAACACCGGGGAGCTGTTTTTT CASSLRAGVNTGELFF
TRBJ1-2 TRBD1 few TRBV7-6 TGTGCCAGCAGCGCGGGACAGAACTATGGCTACACCTTC CASSAGQNYGYTF
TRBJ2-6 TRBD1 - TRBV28 TGTGCCAGCAGTTCTGGGACAGGGGGTCTTTCTGGGGCCAACGTCCTGACTTTC CASSSGTGGLSGANVLTF
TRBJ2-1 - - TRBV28 TGTGCCAGCACTCCTAACGGCCGGGGGGCCGGTGAGCAGTTCTTC CASTPNGRGAGEQFF
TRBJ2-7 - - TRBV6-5 TGTGCCAGCAGTTACATGAGTTCCTACGAGCAGTACTTC CASSYMSSYEQYF
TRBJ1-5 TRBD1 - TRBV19 TGTGCCAGTAGTATGGGACAGGCTAGCAATCAGCCCCAGCATTTT CASSMGQASNQPQHF
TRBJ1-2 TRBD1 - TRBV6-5 TGTGCCAGCAGTTACCGGGACAGGGGATACTTC CASSYRDRGYF
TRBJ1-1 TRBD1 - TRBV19 TGTGCCAGTAGTATACCGTACAGGGGGAACACTGAAGCTTTCTTT CASSIPYRGNTEAFF
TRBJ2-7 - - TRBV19 TGTGCCAGTAGTATTGAGGACATCCCCCCCTACGAGCAGTACTTC CASSIEDIPPYEQYF
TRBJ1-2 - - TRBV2 TGTGCCAGCAGTGAGTACAGGCTAGGATCCTATGGCTACACCTTC CASSEYRLGSYGYTF
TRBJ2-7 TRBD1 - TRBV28 TGTGCCAGCAGCGACCGGGACAGGTTCATCTCCTACGAGCAGTACTTC CASSDRDRFISYEQYF
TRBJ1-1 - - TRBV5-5 TGTGCCAGCAGCGGATCGGAGGTGGGCACTGAAGCTTTCTTT CASSGSEVGTEAFF
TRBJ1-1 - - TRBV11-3 TGTGCCAGCAGCTTAGCTCTCGACAGACACACTGAAGCTTTCTTT CASSLALDRHTEAFF
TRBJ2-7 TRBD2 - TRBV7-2 TGTGCCAGCAGCTATCTAGCGGGTACACCTGAGCAGTACTTC CASSYLAGTPEQYF
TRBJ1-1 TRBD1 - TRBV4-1 TGCGCCAGCAGCCAAGAGGCAGGGGGCACTGAAGCTTTCTTT CASSQEAGGTEAFF
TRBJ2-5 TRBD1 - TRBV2 TGTGCCAGCAGGGAACACAGGGGGGTTTCAAAGACCCAGTACTTC CASREHRGVSKTQYF
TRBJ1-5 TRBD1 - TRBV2 TGTGCCAGCAGGAAAGACAGGGGGAACAATCAGCCCCAGCATTTT CASRKDRGNNQPQHF
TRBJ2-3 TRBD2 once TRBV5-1 TGCGCCAGCAGCTTGGGACTAGCGGGGGGGTCCACAGATACGCAGTATTTT CASSLGLAGGSTDTQYF
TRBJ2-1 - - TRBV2 TGTGCCAGCAGTGAGTGGCAGGGTAATGAGCAGTTCTTC CASSEWQGNEQFF
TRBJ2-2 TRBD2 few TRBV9 TGTGCCAGCAGCGCCCAGACTAGCGGGACGAACACCGGGGAGCTGTTTTTT CASSAQTSGTNTGELFF